Below are 28 T cell receptor beta chains sequenced from a single sample in a study of neurological immune-mediated disorders. TCRdb reprocessed the 5' RACE reads via MiXCR and lists one record per CDR3 protein. In the table there are about 59,000 distinct CDR3 sequences, 24% of which are singletons. Time point of the sample: technical triplicate 2. The specimen sequenced was PBMCs. Source of these receptors: a man aged 55 to 69 with HTLV-1-associated myelopathy (HAM/TSP).

This clonotype was recorded many times. V and J are TRBV5-1 and TRBJ2-7; the match to TRBD1 covers 8 bases. Germline lookup yields CDR1 SGHRS and CDR2 YFSETQ. After removal of 3 bases from V and 3 bases from J, the junction contained 2 bases not matched to a gene. The CDR3 totals 13 residues. The CDR3 sequence is CASSSGTGYEQYF. Here the CDR3 DNA reads TGCGCCAGCAGCTCCGGGACAGGCTACGAGCAGTACTTC. Full variable domain (missing parts from reference TRBV5-1 and TRBJ2-7): KAGVTQTPRYLIKTRGQQVTLSCSPISGHRSVSWYQQTPGQGLQFLFEYFSETQRNKGNFPGRFSGRQFSNSRSEMNVSTLELGDSALYLCASSSGTGYEQYFGPGTRLTVT.

The table lists this clonotype with many counts. The V call is TRBV7-2, the J call TRBJ2-3; a weak D match, TRBD2 (6 bases). This CDR3 spans 17 amino acids. Trimming shortened V by 5 bases and J by 2 bases, and 20 bases separated the two germline ends. Germline V gene sequence: CDR1 SGHTA, CDR2 FQGNSA. Written as DNA, the CDR3 is TGTGCCAGCAGCCCGAGAGGTTGGGACTCGTTCACAGATACGCAGTATTTT. Translated: CASSPRGWDSFTDTQYF.

Comment on this clonotype: The junction departs from the called germline gene at one end, perhaps through a read error. The chain couples TRBV27 to TRBJ2-3; 14 positions agree with TRBD2. CDR3 length: 20 residues. Germline CDR1 reads MNHEY; CDR2 reads SMNVEV (reference sequence). The CDR3 is CVSSPGPRWGLAGAADTQYF. The CDR3 DNA sequence: TGTGTCAGCAGCCCGGGACCTCGATGGGGACTAGCGGGAGCCGCAGATACGCAGTATTTT.

The V gene is TRBV12-3 or TRBV12-4, the J gene TRBJ2-2; 7 nucleotides line up with TRBD2. CDR3 size: 17 residues. J was trimmed by 6 bases and V by 10 bases; bases with no gene match: 20. CDR3 loop: CANSPRNAGVTAGELFF. CDR3 coding DNA: TGTGCCAACAGCCCTCGGAATGCGGGAGTAACTGCCGGGGAGCTGTTTTTT.

This clonotype turned up a few times. This chain links TRBV29-1 with TRBJ1-1; perhaps TRBD1 as D (6 bases). CDR1 SQVTM and CDR2 ANQGSEA come from the germline V gene. The CDR3 spans 14 residues. V lost 6 bases, J lost 1 base, and 15 bases lay in between. The CDR3 is CSVPSGGPNTEAFF. The CDR3 region has the DNA TGCAGCGTGCCCTCTGGGGGGCCGAACACTGAAGCTTTCTTT.

This clonotype came up many times. This chain links TRBV12-5 with TRBJ1-1; no clear D gene. The V gene's germline CDR1 is LGHNT and CDR2 FRNRAP. Trimming left V 1 base short and J 1 base short, with 7 bases between. The CDR3 sequence is 14 residues long. CDR3 in amino acids: CASGLGQPNTEAFF. The DNA of the CDR3 is TGTGCTAGTGGTTTGGGGCAGCCGAACACTGAAGCTTTCTTT.

Many counts were recorded for this clonotype. The rearrangement links TRBV28 to TRBJ1-1; D is unclear. Trimming removed 3 bases at V and 2 bases at J, with 28 bases between. The germline V gene has CDR1 MDHEN and CDR2 SYDVKM. CDR3 length: 20 residues. CDR3 sequence reads: CASSFVFYSPKEGKNTEAFF. The CDR3 coding sequence is TGTGCCAGCAGTTTTGTTTTTTACAGTCCGAAGGAGGGTAAAAACACTGAAGCTTTCTTT. The complete variable domain, with remaining parts taken from reference TRBV28 and TRBJ1-1, reads DVKVTQSSRYLVKRTGEKVFLECVQDMDHENMFWYRQDPGLGLRLIYFSYDVKMKEKGDIPEGYSVSREKKERFSLILESASTNQTSMYLCASSFVFYSPKEGKNTEAFFGQGTRLTVV.

The chain employs TRBV5-1 and TRBJ1-2; D call uncertain. Germline CDR1 and CDR2: SGHRS and YFSETQ. V was clipped by 9 bases and J by 4 bases, with 19 bases between them. CDR3 length: 14 amino acids. CDR3 nucleotides: TGCGCCACTGCGCCCGCTCCCGGCCCCTATGGCTACACCTTC. It encodes CATAPAPGPYGYTF.

This clonotype has a count of ten or more. The chain recombines TRBV6-6 with TRBJ1-6; D gene unclear. Germline values: CDR1 MNHNY, CDR2 SVGAGI (reference sequence). This CDR3 has 14 amino acids. V lost 3 bases, J lost 5 bases, and 8 bases lay in between. The CDR3 DNA reads as TGTGCCAGCAGTTATACGGGAGATAATTCACCCCTCCACTTT. Protein product: CASSYTGDNSPLHF.

This clonotype appeared many times. The chain uses TRBV19 and TRBJ2-1, with 7 bases lining up with TRBD2. Germline assignment: CDR1 LNHDA and CDR2 SQIVND (reference sequence). The J segment lost 0 bases and the V segment lost 4 bases, leaving 6 bases of the junction unmatched. The CDR3 covers 16 residues. The CDR3 nucleotides read TGTGCCAGTAGTAAAAACCCTAGCGGCTCCTACAATGAGCAGTTCTTC. Translated: CASSKNPSGSYNEQFF. The full variable domain, in which reference TRBV19 and TRBJ2-1 provide the parts outside the CDR3, is DGGITQSPKYLFRKEGQNVTLSCEQNLNHDAMYWYRQDPGQGLRLIYYSQIVNDFQKGDIAEGYSVSREKKESFPLTVTSAQKNPTAFYLCASSKNPSGSYNEQFFGPGTRLTVL.

The J gene is TRBJ2-5, the V gene TRBV6-6; 9 bases align to TRBD2. CDR1 and CDR2 (germline): MNHNY, SVGAGI (reference sequence). V was pared by 4 bases and J by 6 bases, with 9 bases of the junction left unmatched. This CDR3 spans 15 amino acids. The CDR3 DNA sequence: TGTGCCAGCAGTTCCCTCGGGCTAGCGGGGAAGACCCAGTACTTC. It is translated as CASSSLGLAGKTQYF.

This chain links TRBV9 with TRBJ1-1; D gene unclear. This CDR3 comprises 13 residues. Germline V CDR1 and CDR2: SGDLS, YYNGEE. With 0 bases removed from V and 0 bases from J, the gap between germline ends came to 3 bases. Written as DNA, the CDR3 is TGTGCCAGCAGCGTAGCCGTGAACACTGAAGCTTTCTTT. As protein: CASSVAVNTEAFF.

This clonotype was detected ten times or more. The chain is built from TRBV3-1 and TRBJ1-2, with 7 bases fitting TRBD1. Germline CDR1 is LGHDT and CDR2 is YNNKEL (reference sequence). The ends lost 3 bases at V and 5 bases at J; junction bases unmatched: 6. The CDR3 spans 14 residues. The CDR3: CASSHGTDPYGYTF. The CDR3 nucleotides read TGTGCCAGCAGCCATGGGACAGACCCTTATGGCTACACCTTC.

In its sample, this clonotype was seen a few times. The genes are TRBV10-3 and TRBJ2-7, with a tentative D call TRBD2 (5 bases). This CDR3 spans 14 amino acids. CDR1 ENHRY and CDR2 SYGVKD come from the germline V gene. V dropped 5 bases and J dropped 0 bases, with 11 bases sitting between them. The CDR3 protein is CAISQADPSYEQYF. CDR3 in DNA: TGTGCCATCAGTCAAGCGGACCCCTCCTACGAGCAGTACTTC.

This clonotype came up many times. The chain employs TRBV29-1 and TRBJ2-7; the D gene is possibly TRBD2 (5 bases). From germline, CDR1 is SQVTM and CDR2 ANQGSEA. The CDR3 loop spans 13 amino acids. V was pared by 3 bases and J by 6 bases, with 15 bases between. In DNA form, the CDR3 reads TGCAGCGTTGATACAAGGAGGAAGGGCGAGCAGTACTTC. Residues: CSVDTRRKGEQYF.

The chain carries TRBV5-1 and TRBJ2-7; maybe TRBD1 (5 bases). The CDR3 sequence is 13 residues long. Germline V gene data show CDR1 as SGHRS and CDR2 as YFSETQ. The V end lost 4 bases, the J end lost 7 bases, and 15 bases lay between the germline ends. Here the CDR3 DNA reads TGCGCCAGCAGCCTAATCCAGGGCCGGGAGCAGTACTTC. Its protein is CASSLIQGREQYF.

The chain joins TRBV5-1 to TRBJ1-1, with 7 bases that match TRBD1. This CDR3 has 14 amino acids. From germline, CDR1 is SGHRS and CDR2 YFSETQ. The V segment lost 4 bases and the J segment 6 bases; nucleotides outside the gene matches: 9. The CDR3 bases are TGCGCCAGCAGCCCCCCAGGGGGACGGGCTGAAGCTTTCTTT. It codes for CASSPPGGRAEAFF.

Ten or more counts support this clonotype. V and J are TRBV5-1 and TRBJ1-1; D may be TRBD1 (6 bases). Trimming shortened V by 2 bases and J by 8 bases, and 13 bases separated the two germline ends. Germline values: CDR1 SGHRS, CDR2 YFSETQ. CDR3 length equals 13 residues. CDR3 DNA: TGCGCCAGCAGCTTCGGGACATCCGGGGAAGCTTTCTTT. This translates into CASSFGTSGEAFF.

This clonotype has at least ten counts. The chain combines TRBV27 with TRBJ2-1; 12 bases line up with TRBD2. V was clipped by 4 bases and J by 10 bases; unmatched bases: 11. The germline CDR1 and CDR2 sequences are MNHEY and SMNVEV (reference sequence). CDR3 length: 16 amino acids. CDR3 loop: CASSSLRTSGIREQFF. The CDR3 region has the DNA TGTGCCAGCAGTTCCCTACGGACTAGCGGGATCAGGGAGCAGTTCTTC.

This clonotype came up many times. This sequence joins TRBV7-9 and TRBJ2-5; 13 nucleotides match TRBD2. The CDR3 loop spans 14 amino acids. Germline V lookup: CDR1 SEHNR, CDR2 FQNEAQ (reference sequence). V lost 5 bases and J lost 5; bases outside the gene matches: 2. CDR3 in amino acids: CASSPGLAGETQYF. In DNA, the CDR3 is TGTGCCAGCAGCCCGGGACTAGCGGGGGAGACCCAGTACTTC.

The chain is built from TRBV6-6 and TRBJ2-4, with 7 bases fitting TRBD1. V gave up 7 bases and J gave up 4 bases; unmatched junction bases: 4. This CDR3 region has 13 residues. Germline V gene lookup returns CDR1 MNHNY and CDR2 SVGAGI (reference sequence). The CDR3 DNA reads as TGTGCCAGCATGGGCAGGGGGAAAAACATTCAGTACTTC. Protein sequence: CASMGRGKNIQYF.

This clonotype was observed at least ten times. The chain recombines TRBV5-1 with TRBJ2-5, with no clear D. Germline V gene sequence: CDR1 SGHRS, CDR2 YFSETQ. The V end was cut by 0 bases, the J end by 2 bases, with 8 bases between. The CDR3 totals 14 residues. The CDR3 region is CASSLGGSQETQYF. CDR3 DNA: TGCGCCAGCAGCTTGGGTGGATCTCAAGAGACCCAGTACTTC.

This clonotype was seen ten or more times. The rearrangement uses TRBV20-1 and TRBJ2-3, with TRBD1 matching 8 bases. From germline, CDR1 is DFQATT and CDR2 SNEGSKA (reference sequence). The V and J ends lost 2 bases and 3 bases, in that order; junction bases with no gene match: 13. This CDR3 has 17 amino acids. CDR3 in amino acids: CSARSPRQGSKTDTQYF. In DNA, the CDR3 is TGCAGTGCTAGATCCCCGAGACAGGGGTCAAAGACAGATACGCAGTATTTT.

This clonotype showed up many times. V is TRBV5-1 and J is TRBJ2-3; 7 positions match TRBD2. Losses at the gene ends were 4 bases for V and 5 bases for J; bases not matched to a gene: 7. CDR1 and CDR2 (germline): SGHRS, YFSETQ. This CDR3 is built from 14 residues. The CDR3 coding sequence is TGCGCCAGCAGCATACGACTAGCTGGAGATACGCAGTATTTT. Translation: CASSIRLAGDTQYF.

At least ten counts were recorded for this clonotype. The CDR3 DNA reads TGTGCCAGCAGTGACCTAAACAGGGGAGGCATTCAGTACTTC. Translation gives CASSDLNRGGIQYF. The chain couples TRBV25-1 to TRBJ2-4; the D gene is possibly TRBD1 (7 bases). V lost 3 bases and J 9 bases, leaving 15 bases between the germline ends. The CDR3 length is 14 residues. From germline, CDR1 is MGHDK and CDR2 SYGVNS.

The rearrangement joins TRBV4-1 to TRBJ1-2; D gene ambiguous. Germline V lookup: CDR1 MGHRA, CDR2 YSYEKL. V was clipped by 8 bases and J by 1 base, with 8 bases between them. This CDR3 has 12 residues. CDR3 amino acids: CASLRDNYGYTF. The CDR3 DNA is TGCGCCAGCCTCCGGGATAACTATGGCTACACCTTC.

The gene calls are TRBV12-3 or TRBV12-4 and TRBJ2-2; D unresolved. The CDR3 is made up of 15 amino acids. Deletions cut 5 bases from V and 1 base from J, with 11 bases between. This chain's CDR3 is CASSPSDGNTGELFF. CDR3 DNA: TGTGCCAGCAGTCCGTCGGACGGGAACACCGGGGAGCTGTTTTTT.

This clonotype was detected many times. The genes are TRBV12-3 or TRBV12-4 and TRBJ1-3; D is uncertain. V was clipped by 6 bases and J by 2 bases, with 17 bases between them. The CDR3 is 16 amino acids. CDR3 in amino acids: CASSPNLGSAGNTIYF. The CDR3 nucleotides are TGTGCCAGCAGCCCCAATTTGGGGAGTGCTGGAAACACCATATATTTT.